The source of this T cell receptor (beta chain) is a study of T cells in Graves' hyperthyroidism and ophthalmopathy (dated by TCRdb to between 2019 and 2020). For the study in its entirety: Peripheral blood samples were taken at initial diagnosis, before any treatment was given. To identify TCR V-J signatures that set the groups apart, the researchers used a discovery cohort of approximately 98 patients, made up of roughly 40 with Graves' ophthalmopathy and some 58 with stable Graves' hyperthyroidism. An independent validation cohort of around 20 hyperthyroidism patients and about 16 patients who later progressed to ophthalmopathy tested prospective prediction of ophthalmopathy. For training and testing, the 80 to 100 patients in the discovery cohort were randomly divided in a 7:3 ratio. The study also compared thyroid tissue and blood T-cell repertoires from several Graves' hyperthyroidism patients. After sampling, hyperthyroidism patients received methimazole starting at 30 mg daily, and ophthalmopathy patients received high-dose intravenous methylprednisolone. The paper reports TCR Vbeta CDR3 sequencing of fewer than 150 peripheral blood samples: under 45 ophthalmopathy, about 75 hyperthyroidism and 17 progressor patients.

The paper as a whole reports these results and caveats: Sample size was not statistically predetermined, and blinding of investigators to group allocation was not performed. Most expanded thyroid clonotypes (frequency above 0.001) were also detected in blood, suggesting blood repertoires may reflect thyroid immune responses. In cross-validation, a model built on a 13 V-J signature told ophthalmopathy apart from stable hyperthyroidism with 85% to 90% sensitivity and about 81% specificity, and in testing the same model reached 80%/75%. In validation, progression to ophthalmopathy was predicted by the model with roughly 71% sensitivity and 72% to 85% specificity, a median of roughly 6 months before onset.

TCR beta CDR3 regions were amplified from RNA transcripts. A first-round RT-PCR of the TCR CDR3 used the HTBI primer set with the Qiagen OneStep RT-PCR kit. A second multiplex PCR round built the libraries, followed by size selection and purification. Paired-end sequencing of the libraries was performed with 100 bp reads on an Illumina HiSeq2000. As for the authors' bioinformatics: SOAPnuke was used to process the raw data, removing reads that contained adapters or uncalled bases, had a mean Phred below 15, or lacked an exact match to the constant primer or identifier. COPE v1.2.5 was used to merge the high-quality paired reads, and each unique nucleotide sequence was defined as a clonotype. MiTCR v1.1 was used to align clonotypes to the IMGT TRBV, TRBD and TRBJ reference segments. Only V-J combinations with frequency above 0.0001, covering 99% to 99.2% of repertoires, were analysed. A TCS score was defined as the ratio between F50 (clonal expansion) and ExV (chaos), using BLOSUM62-based TCRdist between CDR3 peptides within each V-J. Welch's t-statistics and random forest reduced just over 500 V-J features to 10 to 15, which were used in a naive Bayes classifier (R e1071). The similarity between thyroid and blood repertoires was quantified using the Morisita-Horn index. In-frame beta chains were kept once TCRdb had trimmed the public reads at Q25 with fastp and called clones with MiXCR. Rows are combined by CDR3 protein, so each entry shows the most common genes and DNA. These V and J calls rely on TCRdb rather than the paper's analysis. In all, the sample holds about 610,000 distinct CDR3 sequences, and 14% to 15% of those were seen once. The biggest ten clones account for about 3.9% of the sample.

This clonotype was counted ten times or more. Its target antigen remains unknown. Base qualities are missing; no much larger clone stands one base away. CDR1 ENHRY and CDR2 SYGVKD are derived from the germline V gene. Trimming accounts for 5 bases at V and 6 bases at J, while the number of junction bases matched to no gene is 6. Reading from cysteine to phenylalanine, the CDR3 counts 14 amino acids. CDR3 DNA only is kept here, 42 bases in frame from base 1. Ophthalmopathy patients had moderately to severely active disease, with a Clinical Activity Score of 3 or more, a NOSPECS grade of 4 or more, and a disease duration of less than 3 months. Patients with uncontrolled infections, other autoimmune diseases, pregnancy or lactation were excluded. Diagnoses were established on the basis of clinical symptoms, serum thyroxine and TRAb, thyroid ultrasound, and orbital computed tomography. PBMCs were separated from 8 to 10 ml of fresh peripheral blood using Ficoll-Paque density gradient centrifugation. Total RNA was extracted with Trizol reagent, and quality was checked on an Agilent 2100 Bioanalyzer.

The sequence was obtained from a woman aged 40 to 55 with Graves' ophthalmopathy. The V and J segments used are TRBV10-3 and TRBJ2-7; 11 central bases correspond to TRBD1. The source material was blood. The sequenced DNA: TGTGCCATCAGTCCCGGACAGGGGGCGGGCGAGCAGTACTTC. This encodes CAISPGQGAGEQYF.